Below are 32 T cell receptor beta chains sequenced from a single sample in a study of blood T cell repertoires in COVID-19. Sequencing was performed with immunoSEQ multiplex PCR; in TCRdb, only in-frame clones are kept and a portion is missing. The repertoire holds roughly 120,000 clones, with approximately 87% as singletons. Sequenced input: peripheral blood. The receptor source for this set is a man aged 25-45 years with acute or convalescent COVID-19.

This clone has a handful of counts. The genes are TRBV19 and TRBJ1-2; D may be TRBD1 (5 bases). The germline V gene has CDR1 LNHDA and CDR2 SQIVND (reference sequence). The CDR3 is 16 amino acids. The V and J ends lost 5 bases and 3 bases respectively, with 19 bases between them. CDR3 amino acids: CASSGRTGYGDYGYTF. DNA for the CDR3: TGTGCCAGTAGTGGACGAACAGGTTACGGTGACTATGGCTACACCTTC.

V usage is TRBV11-3 and J usage is TRBJ1-1; D is unresolved. The germline V gene encodes CDR1 SGHNT and CDR2 YENEEA. V was pared by 2 bases and J by 8 bases, with 12 bases between. CDR3 length equals 13 residues. Written as DNA, the CDR3 is TGTGCCAGCAGCTTATACGGGGAAACAGAAGCTTTCTTT. This translates into CASSLYGETEAFF.

The rearrangement links TRBV6-6 to TRBJ2-5, with a possible D match to TRBD1 (5 bases). V was trimmed by 6 bases and J by 4 bases, leaving 21 bases between them. In germline, CDR1 is MNHNY, CDR2 SVGAGI (reference sequence). There are 16 residues in the CDR3. The CDR3 protein is CASSHYWGREGETQYF. The CDR3 bases are TGTGCCAGCAGCCATTATTGGGGCAGGGAAGGAGAGACCCAGTACTTC.

This chain connects TRBV19 to TRBJ1-1, with 10 bases that match TRBD1. The CDR3 contains 16 residues. With V trimmed by 6 bases and J by 1 base, 8 bases remained unmatched. CDR1 is LNHDA, CDR2 SQIVND, per germline (reference sequence). The CDR3 DNA reads as TGTGCCAGTAGCCTTCGGACAGGGGGGAGGAACACTGAAGCTTTCTTT. Translating it yields CASSLRTGGRNTEAFF.

This clone was detected once. The V call is TRBV21-1, the J call TRBJ1-6; TRBD1, as called in the table, went unchecked against the DNA. TRBV21-1 is described as a pseudogene. This CDR3 is built from 13 residues. The CDR3 is CARGLNRGSPLHF. The CDR3 DNA follows: TGTGCCAGGGGTCTTAATAGGGGTTCACCCCTCCACTTT.

This rearrangement joins TRBV4-2 to TRBJ1-1; no definite D call. V lost 2 bases and J lost 11, with 21 bases in between. CDR1 is LGHNA, CDR2 YNFKEQ, per germline. The CDR3 covers 15 residues. CDR3 in amino acids: CASSQRRGSHDDAFF. The CDR3 region has the DNA TGTGCCAGCAGCCAACGTCGTGGGAGTCACGATGACGCTTTCTTT.

CDR3 sequence: CASGFERRGRTDTQYF. As DNA, the CDR3 is TGTGCTAGTGGTTTCGAACGCAGGGGGCGCACAGATACGCAGTATTTT. This chain links TRBV12-5 with TRBJ2-3; 8 bases agree with TRBD1. CDR3 length equals 16 residues. Germline V gene lookup returns CDR1 LGHNT and CDR2 FRNRAP. V lost 3 bases to trimming and J lost 1 base; unmatched junction nucleotides: 6.

Only one count was recorded for this clone. The chain carries TRBV7-9 and TRBJ2-1, with a possible D match to TRBD1 (6 bases). This CDR3 contains 12 residues. CDR1 and CDR2 from the germline V gene are SEHNR and FQNEAQ (reference sequence). Deletions cut 1 base from V and 14 bases from J, with 12 bases between. The CDR3 here is CASSLEGVHKFF. In DNA form, the CDR3 reads TGTGCCAGCAGCTTAGAGGGGGTACACAAGTTCTTC.

Concerning this clone: Mismatch with germline at one junction end may stem from a read error. J is TRBJ1-1 and V is TRBV6-5, with TRBD1 matching over 7 bases. Germline values: CDR1 MNHEY, CDR2 SVGAGI. The CDR3 extends over 13 amino acids. The CDR3 coding sequence is TGTGCCAGCAATTACAGGGGACAGAGTGAAGCTTTCTTT. This translates into CASNYRGQSEAFF.

The rearrangement links TRBV14 to TRBJ2-3; a weak D match, TRBD2 (6 bases). Germline CDR1 and CDR2: SGHDN and FVKESK. The CDR3 contains 17 residues. Trimming took off 4 bases at V and 7 bases at J, with 24 bases between the two ends. DNA of the CDR3: TGTGCCAGCAGCCCCCTCCTCGGGCGGGGTGCCCGGAATACGCAGTATTTT. As protein: CASSPLLGRGARNTQYF.

J is TRBJ1-2 and V is TRBV23-1; D is possibly TRBD1 (5 bases). TRBV23-1 is flagged as an ORF with uncertain function. Trimming left V 0 bases short and J 14 bases short, with 16 bases between. The CDR3 totals 13 residues. The CDR3 protein is CASSQSPRAGPTF. The CDR3 region has the DNA TGCGCCAGCAGTCAATCCCCCCGGGCAGGGCCTACCTTC.

V is TRBV7-9 and J is TRBJ2-6; D gene ambiguous. V lost 0 bases, J lost 4 bases, and 16 bases lay in between. This CDR3 is 18 amino acids long. Germline V gives CDR1 SEHNR, CDR2 FQNEAQ (reference sequence). CDR3: CASSLALTKFSGANVLTF. The CDR3, as DNA: TGTGCCAGCAGCTTAGCGCTAACGAAGTTTTCCGGGGCCAACGTCCTGACTTTC.

V and J are TRBV29-1 and TRBJ1-3, with D possibly TRBD1 on 5 matching bases. Germline CDR1 reads SQVTM; CDR2 reads ANQGSEA. Trimming pared 7 bases from V and 4 bases from J, leaving 11 bases between. The CDR3 totals 12 residues. CDR3 sequence: CSGRGYGNTIYF. The CDR3 nucleotides are TGCAGCGGGAGGGGTTACGGAAACACCATATATTTT.

The chain has TRBV6-6 and TRBJ1-6; D possibly corresponds to TRBD1 (6 bases). Per the germline V gene, CDR1 is MNHNY and CDR2 is SVGAGI (reference sequence). Trimming left V 2 bases short and J 9 bases short, with 8 bases between. This CDR3 has 13 residues. CDR3 coding DNA: TGTGCCAGCAGTTACGAACAGGGTTCACCCCTCCACTTT. It codes for CASSYEQGSPLHF.

The rearrangement links TRBV19 to TRBJ2-3, with 7 nucleotides matching TRBD2. The CDR3 has 14 amino acids. The junction had 1 base not matched to a gene; V was cut back by 4 bases and J by 0 bases. CDR1 and CDR2 (germline): LNHDA, SQIVND (reference sequence). CDR3 DNA: TGTGCCAGTAGTAAGGGAGGGAGCACAGATACGCAGTATTTT. Translated: CASSKGGSTDTQYF. Supplemented by reference TRBV19 and TRBJ2-3, the full variable domain reads DGGITQSPKYLFRKEGQNVTLSCEQNLNHDAMYWYRQDPGQGLRLIYYSQIVNDFQKGDIAEGYSVSREKKESFPLTVTSAQKNPTAFYLCASSKGGSTDTQYFGPGTRLTVL.

The V gene is TRBV13, the J gene TRBJ2-1; the match to TRBD2 covers 11 bases. V lost 5 bases to trimming and J lost 7 bases; unmatched junction nucleotides: 10. This CDR3 has 16 residues. Germline CDR1 and CDR2: PRHDT and FYEKMQ (reference sequence). CDR3 sequence reads: CASSIIPSGGRNEQFF. DNA of the CDR3: TGTGCCAGCAGCATAATACCTAGCGGGGGGCGAAATGAGCAGTTCTTC. The variable domain in full, with the rest retrieved from reference TRBV13 and TRBJ2-1, is AAGVIQSPRHLIKEKRETATLKCYPIPRHDTVYWYQQGPGQDPQFLISFYEKMQSDKGSIPDRFSAQQFSDYHSELNMSSLELGDSALYFCASSIIPSGGRNEQFFGPGTRLTVL.

The rearrangement uses TRBV5-4 and TRBJ2-7; maybe TRBD1 (5 bases). The germline V and J ends were trimmed by 0 bases and 5 bases, with 24 bases remaining between them. There are 18 residues in the CDR3. Germline V gives CDR1 SGHNT, CDR2 YYREEE (reference sequence). The CDR3 region is CASSLASRQGLPVDEQYV. As DNA, the CDR3 is TGTGCCAGCAGCTTGGCCTCCCGGCAGGGCCTTCCTGTCGACGAGCAGTACGTC.

The chain links TRBV6-2 or TRBV6-3 to TRBJ1-2; D may be TRBD1 (6 bases). The V gene's germline CDR1 is MNHEY and CDR2 SVGEGT. The CDR3 is 15 amino acids. V was trimmed by 3 bases and J by 2 bases, leaving 13 bases between them. DNA for the CDR3: TGTGCCAGCAGTTATCACCCCAGGGGAAACTATGGCTACACCTTC. As protein: CASSYHPRGNYGYTF.

The rearrangement uses TRBV10-3 and TRBJ2-3; D call uncertain. The CDR3 totals 13 residues. Germline assignment: CDR1 ENHRY and CDR2 SYGVKD. Trimming took 2 bases from V and 1 from J, leaving 4 bases between them. The CDR3 here is CAISEQGTDTQYF. DNA for the CDR3: TGTGCCATCAGTGAGCAGGGCACAGATACGCAGTATTTT.

The chain combines TRBV5-4 with TRBJ2-6; D unclear. CDR1 and CDR2 from the germline V gene are SGHNT and YYREEE (reference sequence). This CDR3 is 14 amino acids long. Trimming removed 3 bases from V and 2 bases from J, with 6 bases in between. CDR3 sequence: CASSSDTGANVLTF. CDR3 sequence (DNA): TGTGCCAGCAGCTCAGACACTGGGGCCAACGTCCTGACTTTC.

V gene TRBV7-8 combines with J gene TRBJ1-1; 9 bases fit TRBD1. Trimming cost V 0 bases and J 3 bases; bases outside gene matches: 5. Germline CDR1 SGHVS, CDR2 FQNEAQ. The CDR3 runs 16 residues. CDR3 region: CASSLARDRAYTEAFF. In DNA, the CDR3 is TGTGCCAGCAGCTTAGCGAGGGACAGGGCGTACACTGAAGCTTTCTTT.

The chain uses TRBV6-5 and TRBJ1-5; D ambiguous. Between the trimmed V and J ends, which lost 6 bases and 5 bases, there was a span of 8 bases. CDR1 MNHEY and CDR2 SVGAGI come from the germline V gene. The CDR3 length is 12 residues. This CDR3 is CASRPGDQPQHF. The CDR3 DNA sequence: TGTGCCAGCAGACCCGGAGATCAGCCCCAGCATTTT.

The chain recombines TRBV5-1 with TRBJ2-5, with D tentatively TRBD2 (6 bases). The CDR3 sequence is 14 residues long. Looked up from germline, CDR1 is SGHRS and CDR2 is YFSETQ. V gave up 2 bases and J gave up 1 base, with 9 bases separating them. The CDR3 coding sequence is TGCGCCAGCAGCTTCGGAGGGGTCCAAGAGACCCAGTACTTC. This translates into CASSFGGVQETQYF. The full variable domain, completed using reference TRBV5-1 and TRBJ2-5, is KAGVTQTPRYLIKTRGQQVTLSCSPISGHRSVSWYQQTPGQGLQFLFEYFSETQRNKGNFPGRFSGRQFSNSRSEMNVSTLELGDSALYLCASSFGGVQETQYFGPGTRLLVL.

The rearrangement uses TRBV11-3 and TRBJ2-1; no clear D. Trimming cost V 0 bases and J 10 bases, with 7 bases left between them. Per germline, CDR1 SGHNT and CDR2 YENEEA. CDR3 length: 12 amino acids. The CDR3 DNA is TGTGCCAGCAGCTTAGATCCGAGAGAGCAGTTCTTC. It yields the protein CASSLDPREQFF.

The rearrangement joins TRBV4-1 to TRBJ1-2; possibly TRBD1 for D (6 bases). The V end was cut by 2 bases, the J end by 7 bases, with 14 bases between. The germline CDR1 and CDR2 sequences are MGHRA and YSYEKL. The CDR3 consists of 14 residues. The CDR3 nucleotides are TGCGCCAGCAGCCAAACCCAGGGGCTGGGTGGCTACACCTTC. Translation gives CASSQTQGLGGYTF.

This clone was counted once. V usage is TRBV11-2 and J usage is TRBJ2-7, with 8 bases identical to TRBD2. Trimming removed 2 bases from V and 2 bases from J; junction bases left unmatched: 2. The CDR3 spans 14 residues. The germline V gene encodes CDR1 SGHAT and CDR2 FQNNGV. In DNA form, the CDR3 reads TGTGCCAGCAGCTTAAGCGGGGGACCCTACGAGCAGTACTTC. It codes for CASSLSGGPYEQYF. The full variable domain, with the rest looked up from reference TRBV11-2 and TRBJ2-7, is EAGVAQSPRYKIIEKRQSVAFWCNPISGHATLYWYQQILGQGPKLLIQFQNNGVVDDSQLPKDRFSAERLKGVDSTLKIQPAKLEDSAVYLCASSLSGGPYEQYFGPGTRLTVT.

The chain is built from TRBV29-1 and TRBJ1-1; D perhaps matches TRBD1 (6 bases). Germline values: CDR1 SQVTM, CDR2 ANQGSEA. The CDR3 spans 14 residues. Trimming removed 3 bases from V and 4 bases from J, with 15 bases in between. CDR3 DNA: TGCAGCGTTGATTGGTCAGGGGTGGGCACTGAAGCTTTCTTT. Amino acids: CSVDWSGVGTEAFF.

This chain uses TRBV24-1 with TRBJ2-1, with 7 bases fitting TRBD2. Germline assignment: CDR1 KGHDR and CDR2 SFDVKD. This CDR3 is built from 17 residues. The J segment lost 4 bases and the V segment lost 4 bases, leaving 12 bases of the junction unmatched. CDR3 DNA sequence: TGTGCCACCAGTGACTACGGGCCTAGCGGACCATACAATGAGCAGTTCTTC. Translated: CATSDYGPSGPYNEQFF.

This CDR3 is CASSLGAGWNSPLHF. The CDR3 bases are TGTGCCAGCAGCTTAGGGGCAGGGTGGAATTCACCCCTCCACTTT. V and J are TRBV11-2 and TRBJ1-6; D might be TRBD1 (5 bases). V was trimmed by 1 base and J by 7 bases, leaving 11 bases between them. The length of the CDR3 is 15 residues. From germline, CDR1 is SGHAT and CDR2 FQNNGV. Full variable domain (outside the CDR3, taken from reference TRBV11-2 and TRBJ1-6): EAGVAQSPRYKIIEKRQSVAFWCNPISGHATLYWYQQILGQGPKLLIQFQNNGVVDDSQLPKDRFSAERLKGVDSTLKIQPAKLEDSAVYLCASSLGAGWNSPLHFGNGTRLTVT.

The V call is TRBV24-1, the J call TRBJ1-3; D not certain. Germline CDR1 reads KGHDR; CDR2 reads SFDVKD. Between the trimmed V and J ends, which lost 4 bases and 4 bases, there was a span of 13 bases. The CDR3 sequence is 15 residues long. The CDR3 spells CATSDDISPGNTIYF. The DNA for the CDR3 is TGTGCCACCAGTGACGACATTTCCCCGGGAAACACCATATATTTT.

The rearrangement joins TRBV7-2 to TRBJ2-3, with unresolved D. CDR3 length: 14 amino acids. Trimming took 1 base from V and 2 from J, leaving 7 bases between them. Germline CDR1 reads SGHTA; CDR2 reads FQGNSA. DNA for the CDR3: TGTGCCAGCAGCTTAGGGCTGGCCACAGATACGCAGTATTTT. Translating gives CASSLGLATDTQYF.

The V call is TRBV9, the J call TRBJ1-6; 10 nucleotides align to TRBD1. The junction had 2 bases not matched to a gene; V was cut back by 0 bases and J by 8 bases. The CDR3 is 15 amino acids. The germline V gene encodes CDR1 SGDLS and CDR2 YYNGEE. CDR3 sequence reads: CASSVVGTGDSPLHF. The CDR3 DNA reads as TGTGCCAGCAGCGTAGTAGGGACAGGGGATTCACCCCTCCACTTT.